The rows below give T cell receptor beta chains drawn from one sample of a study of shared clonotypes between healthy human individuals. Libraries were prepared by immunoSEQ multiplex PCR; TCRdb keeps only in-frame clonotypes and omits some of them. The table shows about 560,000 clones, with roughly four fifths occurring only once. Sequencing used PBMCs. The receptors were sampled from a middle-aged woman in good health. Some clones in this sample may be carry-over from other donors' samples. Both conserved end residues are part of each CDR3. The order of the fields is CDR3 length, D gene, clone size, J gene, V gene, CDR3 DNA, CDR3 protein. The D gene is left open where the match is weak. Clone size appears in some rows only: once, few, many, or a class for an expanded clone.

16	TRBD1	-	TRBJ2-7	TRBV5-1	TGCGCCAGCAGCTTGGGTGCAGGGACAGGGTCCTACGAGCAGTACTTC	CASSLGAGTGSYEQYF
14	-	-	TRBJ2-5	TRBV19	TGTGCCAGTAGTGTCAACAGGGCCCAAGAGACCCAGTACTTC	CASSVNRAQETQYF
13	-	-	TRBJ2-5	TRBV5-1	TGCGCCAGCAGCGACGGGGGTCAAGAGACCCAGTACTTC	CASSDGGQETQYF
14	TRBD2	-	TRBJ2-7	TRBV5-1	TGCGCCAGCAGCTTGACTAGCGGGAGCTACGAGCAGTACTTC	CASSLTSGSYEQYF
14	-	few	TRBJ1-2	TRBV6-5	TGTGCCAGCAGTTACGCCCCACTAAACTATGGCTACACCTTC	CASSYAPLNYGYTF
13	-	once	TRBJ2-5	TRBV4-2	TGTGCCAGCAGCCAAGTGGGCCCGGGGACCCAGTACTTC	CASSQVGPGTQYF
14	TRBD1	-	TRBJ1-4	TRBV19	TGTGCCAGTAGCCGACAGGGACTTAATGAAAAACTGTTTTTT	CASSRQGLNEKLFF
14	TRBD2	-	TRBJ2-7	TRBV5-6	TGTGCCAGCAGCATAGGACTAGCGGGAGAAGAGCAGTACTTC	CASSIGLAGEEQYF
14	TRBD2	-	TRBJ2-1	TRBV11-3	TGTGCCAGCAGTAGCGGGACGTATTACAATGAGCAGTTCTTC	CASSSGTYYNEQFF
12	-	-	TRBJ2-7	TRBV7-1	TGTGCCAGCAGCCCCCATGGGGACGAGCAGTACTTC	CASSPHGDEQYF
16	TRBD2	-	TRBJ2-7	TRBV5-4	TGTGCCAGCAGCCCGGAGTTGGGGACTAGCGCCCTGGGGCAGTACTTC	CASSPELGTSALGQYF
15	-	-	TRBJ2-5	TRBV15	TGTGCCACCAGCAGACGCGGGACAGCCCAAGAGACCCAGTACTTC	CATSRRGTAQETQYF
14	TRBD1	-	TRBJ1-3	TRBV9	TGTGCCAGCAGCCGAGGGACAGCGGAAAACACCATATATTTT	CASSRGTAENTIYF
18	TRBD2	-	TRBJ2-7	TRBV28	TGTGCCAGCAGTTTATGGCCCGGGGGGAGGGCAAAGGGATACGAGCAGTACTTC	CASSLWPGGRAKGYEQYF
13	-	-	TRBJ2-5	TRBV7-8	TGTGCCAGCGCCTCACTCGCCCAAGAGACCCAGTACTTC	CASASLAQETQYF
13	TRBD1	-	TRBJ2-7	TRBV5-4	TGTGCCAGCAGCAAGACAGGGGTGTACGAGCAGTACTTC	CASSKTGVYEQYF
14	TRBD1	-	TRBJ1-4	TRBV19	TGTGCCAGCACCGACAGGGCAACTAATGAAAAACTGTTTTTT	CASTDRATNEKLFF
15	-	-	TRBJ2-3	TRBV7-9	TGTGCCAGCAGCTTAGGTGGAGGACCCACAGATACGCAGTATTTT	CASSLGGGPTDTQYF
18	TRBD2	few	TRBJ2-7	TRBV28	TGTGCCAGCAGTGCGACTAGCGGGAGGAACGTGCGAAACTACGAGCAGTACTTC	CASSATSGRNVRNYEQYF
12	-	many	TRBJ1-4	TRBV7-3	TGTGCCAGCAGCTCCCCGGGCGAAAAACTGTTTTTT	CASSSPGEKLFF
18	TRBD2	many	TRBJ2-5	TRBV15	TGTGCCACCAGCAGAGACGGACTAGCGGGAGTGGGGCAAGAGACCCAGTACTTC	CATSRDGLAGVGQETQYF
15	TRBD1	-	TRBJ2-5	TRBV6-5	TGTGCCAGCAGCAGGGACAGAGGAGCCCAAGGGACCCAGTACTTC	CASSRDRGAQGTQYF
15	-	-	TRBJ2-1	TRBV28	TGTGCCAGCAGTTTTTGGTCAAAAGGGCACAATGAGCAGTTCTTC	CASSFWSKGHNEQFF
16	TRBD2	few	TRBJ2-2	TRBV7-3	TGTGCCAGCAGCTTGGGGACTAGCGTGAACACCGGGGAGCTGTTTTTT	CASSLGTSVNTGELFF
15	-	-	TRBJ2-1	TRBV18	TGTGCCAGCTCACTCCGGGCTCAGCTAGAGGGGGAGCAGTTCTTC	CASSLRAQLEGEQFF
14	-	once	TRBJ2-1	TRBV30	TGTGCCTGGAGAGCCGGGAGAGGAGTCAATGAGCAGTTCTTC	CAWRAGRGVNEQFF
13	-	-	TRBJ2-7	TRBV18	TGTGCCAGCTCACCACGGCAGACCTACGAGCAGTACTTC	CASSPRQTYEQYF
18	TRBD2	-	TRBJ2-2	TRBV11-1	TGTGCCAGCAGCTTAGGACTAGCGGGAGCGCGTCGAACCGGGGAGCTGTTTTTT	CASSLGLAGARRTGELFF
13	-	-	TRBJ1-1	TRBV6-1	TGTGCCAGCAGTGACCGGGGCCTAACTGAAGCTTTCTTT	CASSDRGLTEAFF
15	TRBD2	-	TRBJ2-1	TRBV10-2	TGCGCCAGCAGTGAGCCTAGCGGGGGCTACAATGAGCAGTTCTTC	CASSEPSGGYNEQFF
13	-	once	TRBJ1-1	TRBV5-1	TGCGCCAGCAGCTCCAATCCCGGGACTGAAGCTTTCTTT	CASSSNPGTEAFF
17	-	-	TRBJ1-2	TRBV27	TGTGCCAGCAGGCCCCTTTCGTGGGGCGTAAAGGAATATGGCTACACCTTC	CASRPLSWGVKEYGYTF
14	TRBD1	few	TRBJ2-5	TRBV7-9	TGTGCCAGCAGCTGGACAGGTAGCTCAGAGACCCAGTACTTC	CASSWTGSSETQYF
15	-	-	TRBJ2-7	TRBV28	TGTGCCAGCAGCCCCGGCGGGGTGGCCTCCTACGAGCAGTACTTC	CASSPGGVASYEQYF
18	TRBD2	-	TRBJ2-5	TRBV5-4	TGTGCCAGCAGCTTTCCGGGACTAGCCATTAGGGGGGAGGAGACCCAGTACTTC	CASSFPGLAIRGEETQYF
14	TRBD1	-	TRBJ2-7	TRBV30	TGTGCCTGGAGAGTGACAGGGGCCCACCTCGAGCAGTACTTC	CAWRVTGAHLEQYF
13	-	once	TRBJ2-2	TRBV28	TGTGCCAGCAATTTCTCCCCCACCGGGGAGCTGTTTTTT	CASNFSPTGELFF
17	-	-	TRBJ1-5	TRBV28	TGTGCCAGCAGTTTAGGGGGGTCCCTTTATAGCAATCAGCCCCAGCATTTT	CASSLGGSLYSNQPQHF
15	TRBD2	-	TRBJ2-1	TRBV5-4	TGTGCCAGCAGCTTTGGGGGACTAGCGGACAATGAGCAGTTCTTC	CASSFGGLADNEQFF
15	-	-	TRBJ2-2	TRBV19	TGTGCCAGTAGCCGGAGAGGGTTTGACACCGGGGAGCTGTTTTTT	CASSRRGFDTGELFF
12	TRBD1	-	TRBJ1-4	TRBV5-4	TGTGCCAGCCGACAGGGGGCAGGAAAACTGTTTTTT	CASRQGAGKLFF
15	-	-	TRBJ2-7	TRBV10-3	TGTGCCATCAGTGAGTCGAATCTCCTCCGCAGCGAGCAGTACTTC	CAISESNLLRSEQYF
14	-	few	TRBJ2-5	TRBV11-2	TGTGCCAGCAGCTTCACGGGGTTCCAAGAGACCCAGTACTTC	CASSFTGFQETQYF
24	-	-	TRBJ2-1	TRBV18	-	CASSPEGVAGFNEQFFGPGIAQFF
11	-	once	TRBJ2-1	TRBV11-3	TGTGCCAGCAGCTTAGCGGATGAGCAGTTCTTC	CASSLADEQFF
14	-	-	TRBJ2-7	TRBV11-1	TGTGCCAGCAGCTTATTAAGGACTTCCTTCGAGCAGTACTTC	CASSLLRTSFEQYF
16	TRBD2	few	TRBJ2-1	TRBV5-1	TGCGCCAGCAGCTTATTAGAAGCGGGAAGCTACAATGAGCAGTTCTTC	CASSLLEAGSYNEQFF
17	TRBD2	once	TRBJ2-1	TRBV27	TGTGCCAGCAGTTTAGAAGCTCTAGCGGACTCCTACAATGAGCAGTTCTTC	CASSLEALADSYNEQFF
15	TRBD1	-	TRBJ1-1	TRBV28	TGTGCCAGCAGTTTATTTCAGGGGGCGAGGTCGGAAGCTTTCTTT	CASSLFQGARSEAFF
12	-	-	TRBJ1-5	TRBV2	TGTGCCAGCAGTGGAAATAATCAGCCCCAGCATTTT	CASSGNNQPQHF
14	-	few	TRBJ1-4	TRBV28	TGTGCCAGCAGTCCTCGAGGACAGATTGAAAAACTGTTTTTT	CASSPRGQIEKLFF